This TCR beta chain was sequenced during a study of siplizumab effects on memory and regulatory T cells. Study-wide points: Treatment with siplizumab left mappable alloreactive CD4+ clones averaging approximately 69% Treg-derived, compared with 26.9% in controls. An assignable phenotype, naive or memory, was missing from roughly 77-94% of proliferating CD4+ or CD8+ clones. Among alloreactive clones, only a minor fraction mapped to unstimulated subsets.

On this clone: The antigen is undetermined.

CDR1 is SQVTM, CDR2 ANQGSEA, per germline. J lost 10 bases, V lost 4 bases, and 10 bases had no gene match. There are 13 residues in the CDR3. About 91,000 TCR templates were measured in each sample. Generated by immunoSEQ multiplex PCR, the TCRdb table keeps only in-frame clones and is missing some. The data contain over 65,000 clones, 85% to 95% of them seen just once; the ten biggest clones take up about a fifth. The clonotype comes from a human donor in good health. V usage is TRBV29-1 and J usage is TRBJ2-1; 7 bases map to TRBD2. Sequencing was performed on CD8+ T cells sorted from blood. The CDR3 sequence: CSVVGGVLAEQFF. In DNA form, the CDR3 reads TGCAGCGTTGTGGGGGGGGTACTAGCGGAGCAGTTCTTC.